This TCR beta chain was identified during a study of blood T cells in healthy people across ages. Regarding the study as a whole: Naive CD4+ cell counts and diversity both ran higher in long-lived than in aged donors.

Staff drew about 10 milliliters of peripheral blood from each donor. No fewer than 5.5 micrograms of total RNA were isolated from every sample. Combining a sample-barcoded 5' primer with a J-beta primer mix, a second PCR ran for roughly 7 to 11 cycles. All samples yielded 2.5 million or more CDR3-containing paired-end reads. TCRdb independently ran MiXCR on the 5' RACE reads; one entry per CDR3 protein. The sample shows some 1.5 million distinct CDR3 sequences, about 30% of them seen only once. V gave up 4 bases and J gave up 7 bases; unmatched junction bases: 4. CDR1 and CDR2 from the germline V gene are MNHEY and SVGAGI. The CDR3 totals 14 residues. Worth noting for this clonotype: Its antigen remains unidentified.

V and J are TRBV6-5 and TRBJ2-1, with 10 positions matching TRBD1. The source of this sequence is a woman aged 25 to 39 in good health. Sequenced input: blood. In DNA form, the CDR3 reads TGTGCCAGCAGTTGCTCGGGACAGGGGAATGAGCAGTTCTTC. Translated, it gives CASSCSGQGNEQFF.